These T cell receptor beta chains were read from a single sample in a study of spatial heterogeneity in lung cancer. TCRdb called the 5' RACE reads again in MiXCR, with one record for every CDR3 protein. Of approximately 10,000 distinct CDR3 sequences in the sample, 6.1% were seen once. The sequencing here drew on normal lung tissue next to the tumor, taken at surgery. The receptors were gathered from a male donor with early-stage non-small cell lung cancer. CDR3s include the opening cysteine and the closing phenylalanine or tryptophan. A D gene is named only where the DNA matches it firmly. Rows may omit the clone size; those that give it use once, few, many or a size class.

D | J | length | size | V | CDR3 | DNA
- | TRBJ1-2 | 14 | - | TRBV7-8 | CASSLMGRRDGYTF | TGTGCCAGCAGCTTAATGGGGCGCCGTGATGGCTACACCTTC
TRBD2 | TRBJ2-7 | 16 | many | TRBV6-5 | CASSYSGTSGAYEQYF | TGTGCCAGCAGTTACTCCGGGACTAGCGGGGCCTACGAGCAGTACTTC
- | TRBJ2-7 | 12 | - | TRBV3-1 | CASSPTFGEQYF | TGTGCCAGCAGCCCTACTTTTGGGGAGCAGTACTTC
TRBD1 | TRBJ1-2 | 13 | - | TRBV6-5 | CASGQGYDYGYTF | TGTGCCAGCGGACAGGGGTACGACTATGGCTACACCTTC
- | TRBJ2-3 | 16 | many | TRBV6-5 | CASSYQAAVSTDTQYF | TGTGCCAGCAGTTACCAGGCGGCGGTTAGCACAGATACGCAGTATTTT
TRBD1 | TRBJ1-1 | 15 | medium-sized | TRBV20-1 | CSASSGQEMNTEAFF | TGCAGTGCTTCCTCGGGACAGGAAATGAACACTGAAGCTTTCTTT
- | TRBJ1-1 | 14 | many | TRBV14 | CASSPPGGYTEAFF | TGTGCCAGCAGCCCTCCCGGGGGATACACTGAAGCTTTCTTT
- | TRBJ2-5 | 13 | many | TRBV14 | CASSRGSGETQYF | TGTGCCAGCAGCCGAGGGAGTGGAGAGACCCAGTACTTC
- | TRBJ1-2 | 13 | medium-sized | TRBV7-2 | CASSLAGRYGYTF | TGTGCCAGCAGCTTAGCAGGGAGATATGGCTACACCTTC
- | TRBJ1-5 | 16 | many | TRBV20-1 | CSARVPGRDSNQPQHF | TGCAGTGCTAGAGTCCCAGGGCGCGATAGCAATCAGCCCCAGCATTTT
TRBD1 | TRBJ1-1 | 13 | - | TRBV30 | CAWSPPWDSKAFF | TGTGCCTGGAGTCCGCCCTGGGACAGTAAAGCTTTCTTT
- | TRBJ2-7 | 14 | many | TRBV20-1 | CSAKILLDPYEQYF | TGCAGTGCCAAGATATTATTGGATCCCTACGAGCAGTACTTC
- | TRBJ1-2 | 14 | many | TRBV6-1 | CASSPTGSGYGYTF | TGTGCCAGCAGTCCGACGGGCAGCGGCTATGGCTACACCTTC
- | TRBJ2-5 | 13 | many | TRBV18 | CASSQLVAETQYF | TGTGCCAGCTCACAACTAGTAGCGGAGACCCAGTACTTC
- | TRBJ1-1 | 14 | - | TRBV28 | CASSGASQRTEAFF | TGTGCCAGCAGTGGGGCATCCCAGAGGACTGAAGCTTTCTTT
- | TRBJ2-3 | 14 | many | TRBV11-2 | CASSLDFSGNTQYF | TGTGCCAGCAGCTTAGACTTTTCAGGGAATACGCAGTATTTT
- | TRBJ2-3 | 14 | many | TRBV6-5 | CASRRGVSTDTQYF | TGTGCCAGCAGGAGGGGCGTTAGCACAGATACGCAGTATTTT
TRBD2 | TRBJ2-3 | 15 | many | TRBV5-4 | CASSRTSGGSGTQYF | TGTGCCAGCAGCCGGACTAGCGGGGGGTCGGGTACGCAGTATTTT
TRBD1 | TRBJ2-7 | 17 | many | TRBV6-2/TRBV6-3 | CASSYQNPRDRRGEQYF | TGTGCCAGCAGTTACCAAAACCCCCGGGACAGGCGAGGCGAGCAGTACTTC
- | TRBJ1-1 | 16 | many | TRBV5-4 | CASSPLRTEGDTEAFF | TGTGCCAGCAGCCCGCTCCGGACAGAGGGGGATACTGAAGCTTTCTTT
- | TRBJ2-3 | 17 | many | TRBV2 | CASSGRLRGLSTDTQYF | TGTGCCAGCAGTGGGAGGTTAAGGGGACTTAGCACAGATACGCAGTATTTT
- | TRBJ1-1 | 13 | many | TRBV5-1 | CASSQQENTEAFF | TGCGCCAGCAGCCAACAGGAGAACACTGAAGCTTTCTTT
TRBD2 | TRBJ2-3 | 15 | few | TRBV6-6 | CASRGLAGRTDTQYF | TGTGCCAGCAGGGGACTAGCGGGCCGCACAGATACGCAGTATTTT
- | TRBJ1-2 | 15 | many | TRBV4-3 | CASSQGGAANYGYTF | TGCGCCAGCAGCCAAGGAGGAGCCGCTAACTATGGCTACACCTTC
- | TRBJ2-7 | 13 | - | TRBV2 | CASIGQGGSEQYF | TGTGCCAGCATCGGACAGGGAGGGAGCGAGCAGTACTTC
TRBD1 | TRBJ1-5 | 15 | many | TRBV2 | CASSEDWTGNQPQHF | TGTGCCAGCAGTGAAGATTGGACAGGGAATCAGCCCCAGCATTTT
- | TRBJ1-6 | 15 | - | TRBV20-1 | CSAPPGQSNRSPLHF | TGCAGTGCCCCCCCGGGGCAGAGCAATCGTTCACCCCTCCACTTT